Listed below are T cell receptor beta chains from one sample, sequenced in a study of CD4 T cell repertoires in COVID-19. Assay: immunoSEQ multiplex PCR; the TCRdb copy retains only in-frame clones and omits some. The repertoire holds about 75,000 clones, with about four fifths as singletons. Source: CD4+ T cells from peripheral blood, taken after recovery from COVID-19. The receptors stem from a human donor who had COVID-19. Each CDR3 is given with its conserved first and last residue. The D gene is left open where the match is weak.

D gene	V gene	CDR3 protein
NA	TRBV28	CASRGVGNEQFF
NA	TRBV3-1/TRBV3-2	CASMGATGLGGYTF
NA	TRBV6-5	CASSYNRDGGYEQYF
NA	TRBV20-1	CSASSGTFYEQYF
NA	TRBV27	CASSFRRSSGYTF
NA	TRBV6-5	CASTPPQVYGYTF
NA	TRBV2	CASSDPGDQPQHF
TRBD1	TRBV5-4	CASSSGTGPTHTQYF
NA	TRBV18	CASSPGRQTYEQYF
NA	TRBV3-1/TRBV3-2	CASSHGADTQYF
NA	TRBV6-4	CASSRSANTGELFF
NA	TRBV19	CASSIDRYGYTF
NA	TRBV19	CASTGDYAEQYF
NA	TRBV7-8	CASSLRSFGYTF
NA	TRBV2	CASSVGQRNTGELFF
NA	TRBV7-9	CASSLEGGATDTQYF
NA	TRBV21-1	CASSKEVADGSGSNSEQFF
NA	TRBV4-1	CASSSQPYGYTF
NA	TRBV2	CASTRGAPYSGANVLTF
TRBD1	TRBV11-2	CASSSNNLGGGANVLTF
NA	TRBV5-1	CASSLGRAGGNYGYTF
TRBD1	TRBV7-8	CASSPIRGLGNEQYF
NA	TRBV18	CASSPSAQNTGELFF
TRBD1	TRBV5-1	CASSEGTGALNEQFF
NA	TRBV2	CASSETDTQYF
NA	TRBV7-9	CASSLEGGPYTDTQYF
NA	TRBV29-1	CSVRITDTQYF
TRBD2	TRBV29-1	CSVQTSGTHTQYF
NA	TRBV29-1	CSVARVGLLGGYTF
NA	TRBV10-3	CAISESRSLQYF
NA	TRBV19	CASSINRATGNTIYF
NA	TRBV11-2	CASSRFPGTNEKLFF
TRBD1	TRBV7-9	CASSYRPTGGDEQFF
TRBD1	TRBV2	CASSEDRGRGTEAFF
TRBD1	TRBV7-2	CASSPRTGNNEQFF
NA	TRBV7-9	CASSLTLSANYGYTF
NA	TRBV6-5	CASAPFSYNEQFF
NA	TRBV5-6	CASSPWPGDTEAFF
NA	TRBV5-1	CASSLGTGSQNTIYF
NA	TRBV19	CASRVGSSYNSPLHF
TRBD1	TRBV6-1	CASSDGDRVFSNQPQHF
NA	TRBV19	CASKGPGYNEQFF